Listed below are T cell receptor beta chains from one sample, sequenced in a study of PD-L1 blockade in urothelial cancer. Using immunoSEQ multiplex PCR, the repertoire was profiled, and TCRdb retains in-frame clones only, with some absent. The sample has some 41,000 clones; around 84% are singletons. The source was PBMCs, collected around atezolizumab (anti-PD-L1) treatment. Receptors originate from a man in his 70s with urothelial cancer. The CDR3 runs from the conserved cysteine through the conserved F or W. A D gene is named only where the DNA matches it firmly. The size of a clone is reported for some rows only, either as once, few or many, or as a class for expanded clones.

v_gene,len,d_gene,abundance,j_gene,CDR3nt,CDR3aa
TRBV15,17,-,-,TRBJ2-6,TGTGCCACCAGCAGATTTTCTGGAGAAGCAGGGGCCAACGTCCTGACTTTC,CATSRFSGEAGANVLTF
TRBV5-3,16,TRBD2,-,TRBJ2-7,TGTGCCAGAAGCCCTCAGGGACTAGCGGGAATCTACGAGCAGTACTTC,CARSPQGLAGIYEQYF
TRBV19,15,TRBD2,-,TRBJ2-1,TGTGCCAGTAGTATTCAGCGGGAGTGGAACAATGAGCAGTTCTTC,CASSIQREWNNEQFF
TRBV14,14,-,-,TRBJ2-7,TGTGCCAGCAGCCAAGGGTCCCCTACCTACGAGCAGTACTTC,CASSQGSPTYEQYF
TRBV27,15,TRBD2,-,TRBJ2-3,TGTGCCAGCAGCGCCCTAGCGGGGTTCACAGATACGCAGTATTTT,CASSALAGFTDTQYF
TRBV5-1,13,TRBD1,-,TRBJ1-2,TGCGCCAGCAGCCGGACAGGGGCCTATGGCTACACCTTC,CASSRTGAYGYTF
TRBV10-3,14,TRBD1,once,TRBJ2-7,TGTGCCATCAGCCTCGGGACAGAAACCTACGAGCAGTACTTC,CAISLGTETYEQYF
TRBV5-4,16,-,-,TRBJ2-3,TGTGCCAGCAGCTCGCGCGGTGGCAGGGTCACAGATACGCAGTATTTT,CASSSRGGRVTDTQYF
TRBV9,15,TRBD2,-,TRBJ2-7,TGTGCCAGCAGCGTAGATCTAGCGGGGGTCTACGAGCAGTACTTC,CASSVDLAGVYEQYF
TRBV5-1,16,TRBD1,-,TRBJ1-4,TGCGCCAGCAGCCCAGGGACAGCCTCAACTAATGAAAAACTGTTTTTT,CASSPGTASTNEKLFF
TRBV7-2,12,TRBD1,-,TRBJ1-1,TGTGCCAGCAGCTTCGACAGGGCTGAAGCTTTCTTT,CASSFDRAEAFF
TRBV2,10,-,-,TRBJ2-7,TGTGCCAGCAGCAGCTACGAGCAGTACTTC,CASSSYEQYF
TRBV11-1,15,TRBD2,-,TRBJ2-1,TGTGCCAGCAGCTTTGGACTAGCGGGAGAGAATGAGCAGTTCTTC,CASSFGLAGENEQFF
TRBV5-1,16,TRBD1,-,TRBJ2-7,TGCGCCAGCAGCTTCACCGGGACAGTGAGTTCCTACGAGCAGTACTTC,CASSFTGTVSSYEQYF
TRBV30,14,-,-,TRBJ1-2,TGTGCCTGGAGTGTACCTCGGTTAACAGACGGCTACACCTTC,CAWSVPRLTDGYTF
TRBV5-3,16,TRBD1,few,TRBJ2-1,TGTGCCAGAGTTGACAGGGGAAACCCCGAGGCAAATGAGCAGTTCTTC,CARVDRGNPEANEQFF
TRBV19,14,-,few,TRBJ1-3,TGTGCCAGTAGTACCGCGAGCTCTGGAAACACCATATATTTT,CASSTASSGNTIYF
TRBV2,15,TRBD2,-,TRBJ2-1,TGTGCCAGCAGTGAAGGCCTAGCGGGGTTAGGGGAGCAGTTCTTC,CASSEGLAGLGEQFF
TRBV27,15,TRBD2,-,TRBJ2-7,TGTGCCAGCAGACGTAGCGGGAGAATCTCCTACGAGCAGTACTTC,CASRRSGRISYEQYF
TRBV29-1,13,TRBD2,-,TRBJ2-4,TGCAGCGCCCCCGGGACTAGTGAGAACATTCAGTACTTC,CSAPGTSENIQYF
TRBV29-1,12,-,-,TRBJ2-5,TGCAGCGTTGAGACTAATTACGAGACCCAGTACTTC,CSVETNYETQYF
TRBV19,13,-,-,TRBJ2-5,TGTGCCAGTAGTGTGGCAGGTCAAGAGACCCAGTACTTC,CASSVAGQETQYF
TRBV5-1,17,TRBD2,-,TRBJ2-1,TGCGCCAGCAGCTTCAGAGGACTAGCGGGACGTTACAATGAGCAGTTCTTC,CASSFRGLAGRYNEQFF
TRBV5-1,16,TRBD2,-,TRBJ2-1,TGCGCCAGCAGCGCCGAGGGACTAGCCGGGATCGATGAGCAGTTCTTC,CASSAEGLAGIDEQFF
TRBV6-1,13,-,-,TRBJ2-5,TGTGCCAGCAGCCGGACGGCGGGAGAGACCCAGTACTTC,CASSRTAGETQYF
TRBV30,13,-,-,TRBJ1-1,TGTGCCTGGAGTGAGAGGGGGAGCACTGAAGCTTTCTTT,CAWSERGSTEAFF
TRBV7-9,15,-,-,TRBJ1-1,TGTGCCAGCAGCGTATTCAGGGACTCAGCCACTGAAGCTTTCTTT,CASSVFRDSATEAFF
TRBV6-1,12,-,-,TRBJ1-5,TGTGCCAGCTCAGGGTATGAACAGCCCCAGCATTTT,CASSGYEQPQHF
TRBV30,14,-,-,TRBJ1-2,TGTGCCTGGAGTGTATCGGGGGGCGCCCCGGGCTACACCTTC,CAWSVSGGAPGYTF
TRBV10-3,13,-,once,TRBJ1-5,TGTGCCATCAGTCCCGGTAGTAATCAGCCCCAGCATTTT,CAISPGSNQPQHF
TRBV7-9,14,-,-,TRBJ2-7,TGTGCCAGCAGCTTAGGGGGACACAGTGACGAGCAGTACTTC,CASSLGGHSDEQYF
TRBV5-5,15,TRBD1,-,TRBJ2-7,TGTGCCAGCAGCTTAAACTGGGACAGAAATTACGAGCAGTACTTC,CASSLNWDRNYEQYF
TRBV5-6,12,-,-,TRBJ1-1,TGTGCCAGCAGCCAACAGGGTGCTGAAGCTTTCTTT,CASSQQGAEAFF
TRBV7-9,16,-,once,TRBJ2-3,TGTGCCAGCAGCTCCCCCTCAGGGGAAAGGGCAGATACGCAGTATTTT,CASSSPSGERADTQYF
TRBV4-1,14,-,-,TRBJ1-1,TGCGCCAGCAGCCAGATGGCAGAATGGACTGAAGCTTTCTTT,CASSQMAEWTEAFF
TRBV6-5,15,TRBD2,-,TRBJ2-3,TGTGCCAGCAGTCGCAGGGACTACTACACAGATACGCAGTATTTT,CASSRRDYYTDTQYF
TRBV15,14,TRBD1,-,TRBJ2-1,TGTGCCACCAACAGAGGACAGGGCCACAATGAGCAGTTCTTC,CATNRGQGHNEQFF
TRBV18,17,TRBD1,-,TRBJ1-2,TGTGCCAGCTCACCCCTTTCGTCCCGGGACAGGTTGCGTGGCTACACCTTC,CASSPLSSRDRLRGYTF
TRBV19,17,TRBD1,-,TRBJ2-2,TGTGCCAGTAGTTTCATCCGGGACAGGAGCAACACCGGGGAGCTGTTTTTT,CASSFIRDRSNTGELFF
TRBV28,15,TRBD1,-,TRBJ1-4,TGTGCCAGCAGTACCAGGACAGGCTCAAGCGAAAAACTGTTTTTT,CASSTRTGSSEKLFF
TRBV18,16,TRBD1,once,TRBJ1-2,TGTGCCAGCTCACCATGGGACAGGGGGCTTAACTATGGCTACACCTTC,CASSPWDRGLNYGYTF
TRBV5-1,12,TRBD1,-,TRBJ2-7,TGCGCCAGCACAGGACAGGGGTACGAGCAGTACTTC,CASTGQGYEQYF
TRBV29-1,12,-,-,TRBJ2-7,TGCAGCGTTGCGGGGGGCCCCTACGAGCAGTACTTC,CSVAGGPYEQYF
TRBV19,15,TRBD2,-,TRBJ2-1,TGTGCCAGTAGTATCGGGAGGACCGCCTGGAATGAGCAGTTCTTC,CASSIGRTAWNEQFF
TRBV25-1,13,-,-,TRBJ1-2,TGTGCCAGCAGTGAAACATCCCAGGGAGGCTACACCTTC,CASSETSQGGYTF
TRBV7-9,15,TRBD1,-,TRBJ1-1,TGTGCCAGCAGCCCCGCAGGGGGCCTCGACACTGAAGCTTTCTTT,CASSPAGGLDTEAFF
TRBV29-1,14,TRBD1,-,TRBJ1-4,TGCAGCGTAGGACAGGGGACAACTAATGAAAAACTGTTTTTT,CSVGQGTTNEKLFF
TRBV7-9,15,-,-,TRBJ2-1,TGTGCCAGCAGCCCCGCCCCCAGAATCTACAATGAGCAGTTCTTC,CASSPAPRIYNEQFF
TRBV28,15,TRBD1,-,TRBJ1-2,TGTGCCAGCAGTCTATCCGGGACAGGGTTTCGTGGCTACACCTTC,CASSLSGTGFRGYTF